The 20 T cell receptor beta chains given below trace back to one sample, sequenced in a study of blood T cell repertoires in COVID-19. Clones were read by immunoSEQ multiplex PCR, and TCRdb kept only the in-frame ones, dropping some. The repertoire holds 90,000 or so clones, with roughly nine tenths as singletons. Sequencing used peripheral blood. These receptors were obtained from a woman aged 70-85 years with acute or convalescent COVID-19.

The chain is built from TRBV4-2 and TRBJ2-7; 7 bases fit TRBD2. Losses at the gene ends were 1 base for V and 6 bases for J; bases not matched to a gene: 9. CDR3 size: 15 residues. Germline-derived CDR1 and CDR2 are LGHNA and YNFKEQ. CDR3 DNA: TGTGCCAGCAGCCAAGGGTCCGCGGGAGATTTCGAGCAGTACTTC. The encoded protein is CASSQGSAGDFEQYF.

This rearrangement joins TRBV28 to TRBJ2-1; tentatively, D is TRBD2 (5 bases). The ends were cut back, 3 bases at V and 9 bases at J, with 27 bases in the middle. Germline CDR1 MDHEN, CDR2 SYDVKM. The CDR3 spans 18 residues. This chain's CDR3 is CASSFPLYTMRGPGEQFF. DNA of the CDR3: TGTGCCAGCAGTTTCCCACTATATACCATGCGAGGGCCCGGTGAGCAGTTCTTC.

This clone was counted a few times. V usage is TRBV10-1 and J usage is TRBJ1-3; no definite D call. The CDR3 is 14 residues long. The V end was cut by 4 bases, the J end by 0 bases, with 7 bases between. Germline lookup yields CDR1 WNHNN and CDR2 SYGVQD (reference sequence). CDR3 nucleotides: TGCGCCAGCAGTGCAACAAGCTCTGGAAACACCATATATTTT. Protein: CASSATSSGNTIYF.

This chain uses TRBV6-8 with TRBJ1-5; 7 nucleotides agree with TRBD1. Germline trimming cut 5 bases from V and 3 bases from J; bases unmatched to any gene: 13. Germline V gene data show CDR1 as MNHGY and CDR2 as SAAAGT. The CDR3 has 17 amino acids. The CDR3 reads CASSKDRAENINQPQHF. The CDR3 DNA sequence: TGTGCCAGCAGTAAAGACAGGGCCGAAAATATCAATCAGCCCCAGCATTTT.

V is TRBV10-3 and J is TRBJ1-2, with a tentative D call TRBD1 (6 bases). The CDR3 totals 15 residues. Trimming removed 2 bases at V and 3 bases at J, with 13 bases between. Germline CDR1 ENHRY, CDR2 SYGVKD. The CDR3: CAISEKEQGDYGYTF. The CDR3 coding sequence is TGTGCCATCAGTGAGAAGGAACAGGGAGACTATGGCTACACCTTC.

The chain couples TRBV18 to TRBJ1-1; 7 positions agree with TRBD1. Germline V gene lookup returns CDR1 KGHSH and CDR2 LQKENI. V shed 8 bases, J shed 5 bases, and the junction held 5 bases outside the gene matches. The length of the CDR3 is 12 residues. DNA for the CDR3: TGTGCCAGCGAGCAGGGGGTTACTGAAGCTTTCTTT. Protein: CASEQGVTEAFF.

This clone was found once. This chain links TRBV7-2 with TRBJ2-2, with 7 bases aligning to TRBD2. The ends lost 3 bases at V and 2 bases at J; junction bases unmatched: 6. The CDR3 length is 16 residues. Germline CDR1 is SGHTA and CDR2 is FQGNSA. Here the CDR3 reads CASSFNGGTNTGELFF. As DNA, the CDR3 is TGTGCCAGCAGCTTTAACGGGGGGACTAACACCGGGGAGCTGTTTTTT.

This clone occurred once. The J gene is TRBJ1-5, the V gene TRBV28; no reliable D call. The germline V gene has CDR1 MDHEN and CDR2 SYDVKM. The CDR3 is made up of 14 amino acids. The CDR3 nucleotides are TGTGTGACGAAGCAAGGAGCTTTCAATCAGCCCCAGCATTTT. It encodes CVTKQGAFNQPQHF.

The rearrangement links TRBV5-1 to TRBJ2-2; D perhaps matches TRBD1 (5 bases). V was pared by 4 bases and J by 5 bases, with 12 bases between. This CDR3 is 14 amino acids long. Germline V lookup: CDR1 SGHRS, CDR2 YFSETQ. CDR3 nucleotide sequence: TGCGCCAGCAGCGAGGACACATCTACCGGGGAGCTGTTTTTT. Translated, it gives CASSEDTSTGELFF.

The chain carries TRBV18 and TRBJ1-5; tentative D call: TRBD1 (6 bases). CDR3 length: 14 residues. Trimming stripped 6 bases from V and 4 bases from J, with 13 bases between. Germline-derived CDR1 and CDR2 are KGHSH and LQKENI. The DNA of the CDR3 is TGTGCCAGCTCGCAACAGGGTGCAAATCAGCCCCAGCATTTT. It codes for CASSQQGANQPQHF.

The chain employs TRBV19 and TRBJ2-3; D is uncertain. Trimming took 2 bases from V and 0 from J, leaving 3 bases between them. There are 13 residues in the CDR3. CDR1 LNHDA and CDR2 SQIVND come from the germline V gene (reference sequence). CDR3 nucleotide sequence: TGTGCCAGTAGTATACAGAGCACAGATACGCAGTATTTT. It specifies CASSIQSTDTQYF.

The J gene is TRBJ2-7, the V gene TRBV5-1; D gene unclear. The CDR3 spans 10 residues. Looked up from germline, CDR1 is SGHRS and CDR2 is YFSETQ. V shed 6 bases and J shed 3 bases, with 4 bases lying between them. The CDR3 here is CASTVYEQYV. The DNA of the CDR3 is TGCGCCAGCACCGTCTACGAGCAGTACGTC.

The V and J genes are TRBV29-1 and TRBJ1-2; 7 positions match TRBD1. CDR1 is SQVTM and CDR2 is ANQGSEA in the germline V gene. CDR3 length: 13 amino acids. V lost 7 bases, J lost 5 bases, and 10 bases stayed unmatched. CDR3 protein: CSAEGQGGYGYTF. The CDR3 region has the DNA TGCAGCGCCGAAGGGCAGGGGGGTTATGGCTACACCTTC.

The rearrangement links TRBV19 to TRBJ2-6, with 7 bases matching TRBD1. V was clipped by 5 bases and J by 0 bases; unmatched bases: 7. The CDR3 covers 17 residues. The V gene's germline CDR1 is LNHDA and CDR2 SQIVND (reference sequence). The CDR3 DNA is TGTGCCAGTAGTCCTGGACAGGTTTACTCTGGGGCCAACGTCCTGACTTTC. It specifies CASSPGQVYSGANVLTF.

This chain uses TRBV18 with TRBJ2-1, with a weak D call TRBD1 (6 bases). This CDR3 is built from 14 residues. V lost 1 base to trimming and J lost 3 bases, with 7 bases between them. The germline gives CDR1 KGHSH, CDR2 LQKENI. CDR3 coding DNA: TGTGCCAGCTCACCACAGGGGGTCTACAATGAGCAGTTCTTC. It is translated as CASSPQGVYNEQFF.

V is TRBV3-1 (or the pseudogene TRBV3-2) and J is TRBJ1-2; 8 positions match TRBD1. The CDR3 runs to 14 residues. Germline trimming cut 4 bases from V and 1 base from J; bases unmatched to any gene: 2. Germline V gives CDR1 LGHDT, CDR2 YNNKEL (reference sequence). Here the CDR3 DNA reads TGTGCCAGCAGCCCGACAGGGGATAACTATGGCTACACCTTC. Protein: CASSPTGDNYGYTF.

The rearrangement joins TRBV6-2 or TRBV6-3 to TRBJ2-3; the match to TRBD1 covers 7 bases. The germline V gene has CDR1 MNHEY and CDR2 SVGEGT. CDR3 length: 17 amino acids. Losses at the gene ends were 6 bases for V and 3 bases for J; bases not matched to a gene: 15. The CDR3 coding sequence is TGTGCCAGCAGCCAACGGACAGGCCTCGGACGGACAGATACGCAGTATTTT. This gives the protein CASSQRTGLGRTDTQYF.

The chain employs TRBV3-1 (or the pseudogene TRBV3-2) and TRBJ2-7; 7 bases are shared with TRBD1. Germline V gene sequence: CDR1 LGHDT, CDR2 YNNKEL (reference sequence). J lost 7 bases, V lost 3 bases, and 9 bases had no gene match. The CDR3 sequence is 14 residues long. The CDR3 DNA is TGTGCCAGCAGCCATCGAGGGGGCTCGAATGAGCAGTACGTC. As protein: CASSHRGGSNEQYV.

The gene calls are TRBV24-1 and TRBJ2-2; 9 positions match TRBD1. The CDR3 length is 16 residues. J was trimmed by 5 bases and V by 9 bases; bases with no gene match: 12. Germline lookup yields CDR1 KGHDR and CDR2 SFDVKD. The CDR3 here is CATRSGGTGRTGELFF. CDR3 coding DNA: TGTGCCACCCGCAGCGGCGGGACAGGGCGAACCGGGGAGCTGTTTTTT.

The chain combines TRBV5-3 with TRBJ1-6, with D hard to call. Being an ORF, TRBV5-3 has a function that is uncertain. The CDR3 is 18 amino acids. The V gene lost 0 bases and the J gene lost 8 bases, with 21 bases spanning the gap. The CDR3 DNA follows: TGTGCCAGAAGCTTGGCTTTTCCCCAATCCGGGTCGGATTCACCCCTCCACTTT. It is translated as CARSLAFPQSGSDSPLHF.